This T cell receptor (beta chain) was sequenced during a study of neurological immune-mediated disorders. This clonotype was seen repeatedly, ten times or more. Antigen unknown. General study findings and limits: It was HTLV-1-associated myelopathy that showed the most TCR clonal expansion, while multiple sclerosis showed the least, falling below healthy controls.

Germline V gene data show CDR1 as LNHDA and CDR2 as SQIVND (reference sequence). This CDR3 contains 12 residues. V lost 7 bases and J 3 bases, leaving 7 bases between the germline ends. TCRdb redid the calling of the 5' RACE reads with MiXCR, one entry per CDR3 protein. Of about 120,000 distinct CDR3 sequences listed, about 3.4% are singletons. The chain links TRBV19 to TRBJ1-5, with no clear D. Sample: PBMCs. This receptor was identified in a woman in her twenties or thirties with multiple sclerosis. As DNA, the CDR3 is TGTGCCAGTAACCCCAACAATCAGCCCCAGCATTTT. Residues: CASNPNNQPQHF.